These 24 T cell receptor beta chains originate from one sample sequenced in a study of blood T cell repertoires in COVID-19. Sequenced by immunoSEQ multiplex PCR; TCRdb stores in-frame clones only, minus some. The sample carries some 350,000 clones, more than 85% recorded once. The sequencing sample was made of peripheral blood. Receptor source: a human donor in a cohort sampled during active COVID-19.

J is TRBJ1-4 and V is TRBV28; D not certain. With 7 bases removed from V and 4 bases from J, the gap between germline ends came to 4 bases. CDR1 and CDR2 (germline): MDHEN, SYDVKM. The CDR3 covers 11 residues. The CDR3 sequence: CASTFNEKLFF. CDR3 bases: TGTGCCAGCACCTTTAATGAAAAACTGTTTTTT.

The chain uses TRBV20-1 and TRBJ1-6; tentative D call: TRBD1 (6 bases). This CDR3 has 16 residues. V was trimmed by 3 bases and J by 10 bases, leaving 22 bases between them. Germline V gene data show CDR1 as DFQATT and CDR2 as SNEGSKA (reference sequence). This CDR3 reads CSASHRQVGLGSPLHF. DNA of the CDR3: TGCAGTGCTAGTCATCGACAGGTGGGGCTCGGGTCACCCCTCCACTTT.

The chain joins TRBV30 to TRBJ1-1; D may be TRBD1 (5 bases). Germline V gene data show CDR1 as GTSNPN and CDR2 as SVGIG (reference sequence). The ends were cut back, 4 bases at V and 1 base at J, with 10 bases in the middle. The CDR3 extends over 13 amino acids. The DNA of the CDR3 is TGTGCCTGGAATAACGGGGGGAACACTGAAGCTTTCTTT. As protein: CAWNNGGNTEAFF. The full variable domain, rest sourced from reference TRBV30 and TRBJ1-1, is SQTIHQWPATLVQPVGSPLSLECTVEGTSNPNLYWYRQAAGRGLQLLFYSVGIGQISSEVPQNLSASRPQDRQFILSSKKLLLSDSGFYLCAWNNGGNTEAFFGQGTRLTVV.

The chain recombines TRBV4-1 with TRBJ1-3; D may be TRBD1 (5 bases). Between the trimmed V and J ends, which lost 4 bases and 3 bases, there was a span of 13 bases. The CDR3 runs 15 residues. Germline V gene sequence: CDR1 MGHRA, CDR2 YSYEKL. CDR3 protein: CASSPYWGVGNTIYF. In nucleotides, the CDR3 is TGCGCCAGCAGCCCCTACTGGGGGGTTGGAAACACCATATATTTT.

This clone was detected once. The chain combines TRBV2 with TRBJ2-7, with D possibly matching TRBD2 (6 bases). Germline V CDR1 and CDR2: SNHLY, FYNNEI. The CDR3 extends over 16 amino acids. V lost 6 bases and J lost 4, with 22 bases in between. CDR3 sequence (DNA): TGTGCCAGCAGAGAGGGACTTAACCCTGTGTTATACGAGCAGTACTTC. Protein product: CASREGLNPVLYEQYF.

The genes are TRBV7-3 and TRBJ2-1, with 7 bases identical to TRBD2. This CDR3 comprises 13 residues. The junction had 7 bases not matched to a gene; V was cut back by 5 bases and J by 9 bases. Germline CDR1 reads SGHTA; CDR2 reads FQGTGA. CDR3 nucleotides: TGTGCCAGCAGCCCAGGACTAGGGGCTGAGCAGTTCTTC. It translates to CASSPGLGAEQFF.

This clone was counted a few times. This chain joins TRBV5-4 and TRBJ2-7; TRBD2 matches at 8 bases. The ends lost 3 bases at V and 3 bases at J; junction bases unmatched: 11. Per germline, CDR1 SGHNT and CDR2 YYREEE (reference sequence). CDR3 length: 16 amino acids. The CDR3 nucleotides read TGTGCCAGCAGCTCGTCCCGGGAGGGATCCGTCTACGAGCAGTACTTC. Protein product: CASSSSREGSVYEQYF.

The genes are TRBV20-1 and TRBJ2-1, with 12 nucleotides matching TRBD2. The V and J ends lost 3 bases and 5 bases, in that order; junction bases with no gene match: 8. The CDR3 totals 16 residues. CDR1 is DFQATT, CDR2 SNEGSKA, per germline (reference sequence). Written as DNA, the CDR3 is TGCAGTGCTAGTCTAGCGGGGGGGCTAGGAAACAATGAGCAGTTCTTC. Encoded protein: CSASLAGGLGNNEQFF.

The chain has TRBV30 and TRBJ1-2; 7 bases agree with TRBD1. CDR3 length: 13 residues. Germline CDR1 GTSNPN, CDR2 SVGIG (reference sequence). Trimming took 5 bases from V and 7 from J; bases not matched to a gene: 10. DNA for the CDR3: TGTGCCTGGGGCCGGGACAGCACTCGTGGCTACACCTTC. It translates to CAWGRDSTRGYTF.

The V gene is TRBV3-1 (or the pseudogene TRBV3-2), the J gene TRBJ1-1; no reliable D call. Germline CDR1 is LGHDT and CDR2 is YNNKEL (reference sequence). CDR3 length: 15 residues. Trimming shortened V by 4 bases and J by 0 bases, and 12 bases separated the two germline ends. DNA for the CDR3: TGTGCCAGCAGCCCCGAAGGCGGGCTGAACACTGAAGCTTTCTTT. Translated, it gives CASSPEGGLNTEAFF.

The CDR3 coding sequence is TGTGCCAGCAGTTACTCGGACAGGGTTGGGGAGACCCAGTACTTC. Translating gives CASSYSDRVGETQYF. The rearrangement uses TRBV6-6 and TRBJ2-5; 8 nucleotides agree with TRBD1. Trimming took 0 bases from V and 5 from J; bases not matched to a gene: 5. In germline, CDR1 is MNHNY, CDR2 SVGAGI (reference sequence). The CDR3 contains 15 residues.

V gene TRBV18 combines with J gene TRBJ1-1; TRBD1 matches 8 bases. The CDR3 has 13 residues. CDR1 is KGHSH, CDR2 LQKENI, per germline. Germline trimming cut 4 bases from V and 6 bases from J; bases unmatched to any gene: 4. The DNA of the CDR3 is TGTGCCAGCTCACAGACAGGGGAATCTGAAGCTTTCTTT. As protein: CASSQTGESEAFF.

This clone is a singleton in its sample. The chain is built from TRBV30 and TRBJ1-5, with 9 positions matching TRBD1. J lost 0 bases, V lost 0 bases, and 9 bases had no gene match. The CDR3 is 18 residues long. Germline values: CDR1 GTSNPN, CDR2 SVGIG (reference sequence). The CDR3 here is CAWSVWTGEKYSNQPQHF. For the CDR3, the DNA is TGTGCCTGGAGTGTATGGACAGGGGAGAAGTATAGCAATCAGCCCCAGCATTTT.

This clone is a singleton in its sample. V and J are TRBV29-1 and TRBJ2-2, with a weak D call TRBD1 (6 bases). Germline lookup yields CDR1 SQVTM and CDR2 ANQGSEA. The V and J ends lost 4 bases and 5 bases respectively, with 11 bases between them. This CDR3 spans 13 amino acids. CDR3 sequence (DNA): TGCAGCGTTGGGGGGCGTGGGACCGGGGAGCTGTTTTTT. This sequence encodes CSVGGRGTGELFF.

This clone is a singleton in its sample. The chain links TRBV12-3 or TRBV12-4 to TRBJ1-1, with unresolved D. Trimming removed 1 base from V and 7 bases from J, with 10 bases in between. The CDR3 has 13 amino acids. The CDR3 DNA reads TGTGCCAGCAGTTTAGTAGCCGGCCTTGAAGCTTTCTTT. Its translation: CASSLVAGLEAFF.

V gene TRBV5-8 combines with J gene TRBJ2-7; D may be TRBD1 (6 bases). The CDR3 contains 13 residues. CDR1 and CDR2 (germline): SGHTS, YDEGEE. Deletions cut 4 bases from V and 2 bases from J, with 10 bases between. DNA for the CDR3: TGTGCCAGCAGCCAGGGGCGTCCCTACGAGCAGTACTTC. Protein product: CASSQGRPYEQYF. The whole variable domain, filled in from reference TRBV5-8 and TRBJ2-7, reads EAGVTQSPTHLIKTRGQQATLRCSPISGHTSVYWYQQALGLGLQFLLWYDEGEERNRGNFPPRFSGRQFPNYSSELNVNALELEDSALYLCASSQGRPYEQYFGPGTRLTVT.

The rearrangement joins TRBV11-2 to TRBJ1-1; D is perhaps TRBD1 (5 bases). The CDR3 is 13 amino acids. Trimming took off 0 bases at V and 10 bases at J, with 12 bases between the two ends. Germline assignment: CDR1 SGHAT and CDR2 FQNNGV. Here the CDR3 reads CASSLDRDSGAFF. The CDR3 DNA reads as TGTGCCAGCAGCTTAGATCGGGACTCGGGAGCTTTCTTT.

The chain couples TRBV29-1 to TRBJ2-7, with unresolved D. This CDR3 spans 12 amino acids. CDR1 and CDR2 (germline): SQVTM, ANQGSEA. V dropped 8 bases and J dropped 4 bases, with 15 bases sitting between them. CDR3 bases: TGCAGCTACACAGTTTCAGGATACGAGCAGTACTTC. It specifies CSYTVSGYEQYF.

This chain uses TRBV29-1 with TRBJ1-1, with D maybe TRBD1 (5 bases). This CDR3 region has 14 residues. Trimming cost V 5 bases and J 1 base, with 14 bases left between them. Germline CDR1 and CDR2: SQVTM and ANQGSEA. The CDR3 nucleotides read TGCAGCGTTCAAACAGGACACACGAACACTGAAGCTTTCTTT. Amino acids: CSVQTGHTNTEAFF.

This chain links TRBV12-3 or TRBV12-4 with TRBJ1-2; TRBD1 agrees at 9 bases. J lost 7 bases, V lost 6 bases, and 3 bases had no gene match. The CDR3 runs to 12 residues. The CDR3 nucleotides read TGTGCCAGCAGACAGGGGGCGGCTGGCTACACCTTC. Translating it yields CASRQGAAGYTF.

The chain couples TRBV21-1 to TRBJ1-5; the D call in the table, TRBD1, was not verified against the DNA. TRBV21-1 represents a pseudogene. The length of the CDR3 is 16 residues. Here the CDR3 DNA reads TGTGCCAGCAGCAAAGGAGGCAGGGTACGAAATCAGCCCCAGCATTTT. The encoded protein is CASSKGGRVRNQPQHF.

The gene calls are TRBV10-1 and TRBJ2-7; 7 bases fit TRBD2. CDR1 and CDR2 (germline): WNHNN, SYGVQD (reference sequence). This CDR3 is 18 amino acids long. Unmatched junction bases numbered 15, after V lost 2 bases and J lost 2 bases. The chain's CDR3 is CASSERGLTPLTTYEQYF. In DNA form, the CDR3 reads TGCGCCAGCAGTGAGCGGGGACTAACTCCTTTAACCACCTACGAGCAGTACTTC.

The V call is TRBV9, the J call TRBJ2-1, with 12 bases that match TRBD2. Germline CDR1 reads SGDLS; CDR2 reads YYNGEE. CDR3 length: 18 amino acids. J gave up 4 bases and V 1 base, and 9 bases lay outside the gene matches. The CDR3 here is CASSVRGLAGGIYNEQFF. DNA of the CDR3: TGTGCCAGCAGCGTACGTGGGCTAGCGGGAGGGATTTACAATGAGCAGTTCTTC.

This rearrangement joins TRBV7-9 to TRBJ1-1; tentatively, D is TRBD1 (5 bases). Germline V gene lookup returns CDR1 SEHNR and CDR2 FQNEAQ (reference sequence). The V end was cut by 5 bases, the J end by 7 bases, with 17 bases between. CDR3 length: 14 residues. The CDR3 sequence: CASSARQRRFEAFF. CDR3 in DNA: TGTGCCAGCAGCGCCCGACAGCGACGCTTTGAAGCTTTCTTT.